The clone carrying this T cell receptor beta chain was observed at least ten times. CDR3 size: 14 residues. CDR1 SNHLY and CDR2 FYNNEI come from the germline V gene. Germline trimming cut 7 bases from V and 6 bases from J; bases unmatched to any gene: 10. This sample is drawn from a study of T cells in Graves' hyperthyroidism and ophthalmopathy. Authors of the study amplified TCR beta CDR3 regions from RNA transcripts. The HTBI primer set drove a first-round RT-PCR of the TCR CDR3. TCRdb called the multiplex PCR reads again in MiXCR, with one record for every CDR3 protein. In the table there are approximately 480,000 distinct CDR3 sequences, less than 25% of which are singletons. Across 18 months, stable Graves' hyperthyroidism was marked by no progression to ophthalmopathy. Newly diagnosed hyperthyroidism patients aged 18 to 65 years had disease lasting under 2 months. Criteria for exclusion of patients were uncontrolled infection, other autoimmune disease, pregnancy or lactation.

The gene calls are TRBV2 and TRBJ1-2, with TRBD1 matching over 8 bases. The sequence was collected from a man aged 18 to 29 with Graves' hyperthyroidism. Material: blood. For the CDR3, the DNA is TGTGCCAGCATCAGGACAGGGTTGGGGGATGGCTACACCTTC. This translates into CASIRTGLGDGYTF.